This TCR beta chain stems from a study of cytomegalovirus exposure and HLA in healthy donors. The study, taken as a whole, reports: The study carried out a later analysis of TCR beta sequences. It associated around 17,000 of them with specific HLA alleles at a false discovery rate of 0.05. Researchers reported from a later analysis that most CMV-associated TCR beta chains appeared HLA-restricted.

As concerns this clone: What it binds is unknown.

Germline loops: CDR1 MDHEN, CDR2 SYDVKM. V lost 3 bases to trimming and J lost 6 bases; unmatched junction nucleotides: 19. The CDR3 covers 19 residues. Amplification used 60 Vbeta primers and 13 Jbeta primers. Method: immunoSEQ multiplex PCR; TCRdb's copy keeps in-frame clones and lacks some. Of 210,000 or so clones listed, 70% to 90% are singletons. Sequenced material: PBMCs. J is TRBJ2-1 and V is TRBV28; 8 bases map to TRBD2. The clonotype was recovered from a human donor in good health. The CDR3 here is CASSFVRRGGGRIRNEQFF. In DNA form, the CDR3 reads TGTGCCAGCAGTTTCGTCCGCCGGGGTGGCGGGAGGATTCGCAATGAGCAGTTCTTC.